A single sample gave rise to the 5 T cell receptor beta chains below, sequenced in a study of T cells in Graves' hyperthyroidism and ophthalmopathy. Researchers amplified the TCR beta CDR3 regions from RNA transcripts. The HTBI set primed first-round TCR CDR3 RT-PCR. In TCRdb, the multiplex PCR reads were re-called with MiXCR into one record per CDR3 protein. Of some 530,000 distinct CDR3 sequences detected, around a fifth appear once; the ten largest clones hold around 50%. The sample comprised blood. The receptors were sampled from a woman in her seventies with Graves' ophthalmopathy.

The table lists this clonotype with many counts. This sequence joins TRBV7-2 and TRBJ1-1; D is ambiguous. Per germline, CDR1 SGHTA and CDR2 FQGNSA. The CDR3 consists of 14 residues. Trimming took off 5 bases at V and 2 bases at J, with 12 bases between the two ends. The CDR3 spells CASSVQNVNTEAFF. The DNA for the CDR3 is TGTGCCAGCAGCGTACAGAACGTAAACACTGAAGCTTTCTTT.

This chain's CDR3 is CASRSDRAAAFGETQYF. The CDR3 nucleotides are TGTGCCAGCAGATCTGACAGGGCAGCTGCCTTCGGTGAGACCCAGTACTTC. This chain connects TRBV6-1 to TRBJ2-5, with 7 bases lining up with TRBD1. The CDR3 is made up of 17 amino acids. V dropped 6 bases and J dropped 5; count of bases not matched to a gene: 18. In germline, CDR1 is MNHNS, CDR2 SASEGT.

This clonotype was seen a few times. The CDR3 DNA sequence: TGTGCCAGCAGCATGTTCTCGGGTTTTAGCTACGAGCAGTACTTC. Its protein product is CASSMFSGFSYEQYF. The chain is built from TRBV9 and TRBJ2-7; D unresolved. The ends were cut back, 4 bases at V and 3 bases at J, with 17 bases in the middle. Germline V CDR1 and CDR2: SGDLS, YYNGEE. This CDR3 is built from 15 residues. The variable domain in full, completed from reference TRBV9 and TRBJ2-7, reads DSGVTQTPKHLITATGQRVTLRCSPRSGDLSVYWYQQSLDQGLQFLIQYYNGEERAKGNILERFSAQQFPDLHSELNLSSLELGDSALYFCASSMFSGFSYEQYFGPGTRLTVT.

This clonotype was observed a few times. The rearrangement links TRBV6-1 to TRBJ1-4; no clear D gene. The CDR3 has 15 amino acids. The germline gives CDR1 MNHNS, CDR2 SASEGT. Trimming pared 4 bases from V and 6 bases from J, leaving 15 bases between. This chain's CDR3 is CASSVPRGDYEKLFF. The CDR3 bases are TGTGCCAGCAGTGTCCCTCGGGGAGATTATGAAAAACTGTTTTTT.

This clonotype turned up a few times. V and J are TRBV6-1 and TRBJ2-4, with 8 positions matching TRBD2. V lost 0 bases to trimming and J lost 0 bases; unmatched junction nucleotides: 1. Germline CDR1 and CDR2: MNHNS and SASEGT. The CDR3 consists of 16 residues. CDR3 residues: CASSEAGGVAKNIQYF. The CDR3 nucleotides read TGTGCCAGCAGTGAAGCCGGGGGGGTAGCCAAAAACATTCAGTACTTC.